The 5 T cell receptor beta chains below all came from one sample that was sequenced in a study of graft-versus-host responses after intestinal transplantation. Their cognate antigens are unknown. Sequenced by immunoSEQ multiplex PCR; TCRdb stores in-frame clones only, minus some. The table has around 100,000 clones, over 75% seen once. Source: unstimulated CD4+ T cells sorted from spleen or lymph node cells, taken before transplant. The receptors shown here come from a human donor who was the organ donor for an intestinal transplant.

DNA of the CDR3: TGTGCCAGCACTCCGGTAGGGAATGACGAGCAGTACTTC. Its protein is CASTPVGNDEQYF. The chain uses TRBV7-8 and TRBJ2-7; D uncertain. The CDR3 is 13 amino acids. Germline values: CDR1 SGHVS, CDR2 FQNEAQ. The V end was cut by 7 bases, the J end by 5 bases, with 15 bases between.

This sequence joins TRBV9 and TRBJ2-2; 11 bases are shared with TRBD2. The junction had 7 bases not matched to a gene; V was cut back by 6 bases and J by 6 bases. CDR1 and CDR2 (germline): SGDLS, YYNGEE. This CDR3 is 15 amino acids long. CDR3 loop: CASNSGGAVSGELFF. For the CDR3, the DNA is TGTGCCAGCAATAGCGGGGGGGCTGTGTCCGGGGAGCTGTTTTTT.

The CDR3 is CASSMGDRVFSGANVLTF. The CDR3 nucleotides are TGTGCCAGTAGTATGGGCGACAGGGTATTTTCGGGGGCCAACGTCCTGACTTTC. The chain has TRBV19 and TRBJ2-6; 7 positions agree with TRBD1. Germline V gene data show CDR1 as LNHDA and CDR2 as SQIVND (reference sequence). The V segment lost 3 bases and the J segment 4 bases; nucleotides outside the gene matches: 12. The CDR3 extends over 18 amino acids.

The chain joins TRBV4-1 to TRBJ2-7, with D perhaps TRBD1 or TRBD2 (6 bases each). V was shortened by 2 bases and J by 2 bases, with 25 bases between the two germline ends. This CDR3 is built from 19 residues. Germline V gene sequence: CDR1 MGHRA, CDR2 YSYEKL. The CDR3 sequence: CASSQPTRGTFTDTYEQYF. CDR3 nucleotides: TGCGCCAGCAGCCAACCGACCCGCGGGACATTTACTGATACCTACGAGCAGTACTTC.

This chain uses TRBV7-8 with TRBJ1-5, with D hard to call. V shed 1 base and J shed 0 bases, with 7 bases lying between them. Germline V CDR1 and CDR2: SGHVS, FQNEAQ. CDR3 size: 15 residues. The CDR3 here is CASSLDGDSNQPQHF. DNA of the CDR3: TGTGCCAGCAGCTTAGACGGCGATAGCAATCAGCCCCAGCATTTT.